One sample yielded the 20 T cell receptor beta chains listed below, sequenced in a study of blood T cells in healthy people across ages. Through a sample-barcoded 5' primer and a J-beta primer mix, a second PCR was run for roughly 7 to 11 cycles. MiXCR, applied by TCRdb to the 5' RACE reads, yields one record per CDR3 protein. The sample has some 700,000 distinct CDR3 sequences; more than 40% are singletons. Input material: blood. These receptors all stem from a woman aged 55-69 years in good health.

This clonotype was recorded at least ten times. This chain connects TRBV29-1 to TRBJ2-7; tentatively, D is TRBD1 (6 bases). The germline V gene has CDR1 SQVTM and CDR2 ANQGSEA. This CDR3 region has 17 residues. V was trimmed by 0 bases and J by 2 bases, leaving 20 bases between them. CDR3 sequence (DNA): TGCAGCGTTGAAGATCGAGGAAAGGGACATATTGCCTACGAGCAGTACTTC. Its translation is CSVEDRGKGHIAYEQYF.

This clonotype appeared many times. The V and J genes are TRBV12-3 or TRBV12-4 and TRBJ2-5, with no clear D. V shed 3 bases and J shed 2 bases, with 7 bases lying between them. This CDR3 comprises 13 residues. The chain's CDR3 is CASSFGDQETQYF. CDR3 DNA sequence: TGTGCCAGCAGTTTTGGGGATCAAGAGACCCAGTACTTC.

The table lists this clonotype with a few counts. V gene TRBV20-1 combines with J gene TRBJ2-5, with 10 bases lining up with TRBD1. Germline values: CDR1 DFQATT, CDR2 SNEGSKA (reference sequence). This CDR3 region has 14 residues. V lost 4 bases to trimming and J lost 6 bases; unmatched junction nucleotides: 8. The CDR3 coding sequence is TGCAGTGCTAAGACAGGGGGCGTGGATAAGACCCAGTACTTC. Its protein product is CSAKTGGVDKTQYF.

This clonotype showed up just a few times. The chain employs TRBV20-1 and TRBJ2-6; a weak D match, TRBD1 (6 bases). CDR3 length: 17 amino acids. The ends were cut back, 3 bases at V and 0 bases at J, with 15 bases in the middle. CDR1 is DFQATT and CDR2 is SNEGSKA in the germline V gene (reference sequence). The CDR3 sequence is CSASGGHLSSGANVLTF. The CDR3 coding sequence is TGCAGTGCTAGTGGGGGACATCTTAGCTCTGGGGCCAACGTCCTGACTTTC.

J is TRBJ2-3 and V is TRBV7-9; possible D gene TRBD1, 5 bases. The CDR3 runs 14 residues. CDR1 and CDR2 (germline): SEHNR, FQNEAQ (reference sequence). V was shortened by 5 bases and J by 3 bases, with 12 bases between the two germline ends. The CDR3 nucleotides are TGTGCCAGCAGCCAAGGGGCGCCGACAGATACGCAGTATTTT. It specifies CASSQGAPTDTQYF.

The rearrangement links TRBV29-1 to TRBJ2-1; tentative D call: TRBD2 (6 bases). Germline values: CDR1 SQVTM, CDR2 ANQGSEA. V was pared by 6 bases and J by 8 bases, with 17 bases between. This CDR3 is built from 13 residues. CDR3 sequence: CSVRRRGGDEQFF. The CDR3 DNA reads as TGCAGCGTCCGCCGGCGAGGCGGGGATGAGCAGTTCTTC.

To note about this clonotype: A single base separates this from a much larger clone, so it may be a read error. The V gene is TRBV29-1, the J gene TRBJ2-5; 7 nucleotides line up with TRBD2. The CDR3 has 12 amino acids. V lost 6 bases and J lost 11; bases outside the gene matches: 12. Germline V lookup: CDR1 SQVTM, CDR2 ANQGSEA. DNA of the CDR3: TGCAGCGTGGAGACTAGCATCCACGGGCAGTACTTC. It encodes CSVETSIHGQYF. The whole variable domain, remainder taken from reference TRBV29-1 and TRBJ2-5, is SAVISQKPSRDICQRGTSLTIQCQVDSQVTMMFWYRQQPGQSLTLIATANQGSEATYESGFVIDKFPISRPNLTFSTLTVSNMSPEDSSIYLCSVETSIHGQYFGPGTRLLVL.

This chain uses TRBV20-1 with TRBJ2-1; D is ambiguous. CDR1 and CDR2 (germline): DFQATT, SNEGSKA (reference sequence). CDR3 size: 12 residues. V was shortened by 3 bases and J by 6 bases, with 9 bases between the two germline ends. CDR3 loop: CSASPGGNEQFF. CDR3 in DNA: TGCAGTGCTAGCCCCGGCGGCAATGAGCAGTTCTTC.

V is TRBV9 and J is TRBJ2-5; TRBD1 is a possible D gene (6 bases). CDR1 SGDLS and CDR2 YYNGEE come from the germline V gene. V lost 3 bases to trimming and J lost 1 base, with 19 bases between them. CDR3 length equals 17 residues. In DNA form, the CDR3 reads TGTGCCAGCAGCGAGGAGACAGGTGTAAAGCCCCAAGAGACCCAGTACTTC. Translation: CASSEETGVKPQETQYF.

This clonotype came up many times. The CDR3 DNA is TGCAGTGCCCGCGGACTAGCGGATTACTACAATGAGCAGTTCTTC. This translates into CSARGLADYYNEQFF. V usage is TRBV20-1 and J usage is TRBJ2-1, with TRBD2 matching over 10 bases. This CDR3 has 15 residues. The germline CDR1 and CDR2 sequences are DFQATT and SNEGSKA (reference sequence). V was pared by 6 bases and J by 3 bases, with 8 bases of the junction left unmatched.

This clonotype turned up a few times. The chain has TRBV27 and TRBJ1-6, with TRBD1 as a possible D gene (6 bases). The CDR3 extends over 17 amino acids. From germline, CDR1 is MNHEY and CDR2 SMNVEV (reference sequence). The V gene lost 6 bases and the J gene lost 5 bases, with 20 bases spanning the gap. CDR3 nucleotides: TGTGCCAGCAGACTTAGATGGGGGGCGCGTAATAATTCACCCCTCCACTTT. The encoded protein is CASRLRWGARNNSPLHF.

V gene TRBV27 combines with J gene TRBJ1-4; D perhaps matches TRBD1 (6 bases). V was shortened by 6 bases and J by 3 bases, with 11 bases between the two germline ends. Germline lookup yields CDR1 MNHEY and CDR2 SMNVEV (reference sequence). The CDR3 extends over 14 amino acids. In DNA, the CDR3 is TGTGCCAGCAGCCCAGGGGCGGCTAATGAAAAACTGTTTTTT. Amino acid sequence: CASSPGAANEKLFF.

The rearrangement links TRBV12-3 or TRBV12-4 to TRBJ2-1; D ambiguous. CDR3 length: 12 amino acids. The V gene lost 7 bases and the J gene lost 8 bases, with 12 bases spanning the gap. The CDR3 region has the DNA TGTGCCAGCAACCTCGGACGCGATGAGCAGTTCTTC. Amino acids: CASNLGRDEQFF.

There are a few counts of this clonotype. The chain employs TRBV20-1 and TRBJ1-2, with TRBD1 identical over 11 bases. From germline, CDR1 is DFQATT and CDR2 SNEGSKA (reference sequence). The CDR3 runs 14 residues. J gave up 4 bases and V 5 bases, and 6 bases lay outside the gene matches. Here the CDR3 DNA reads TGCAGTGCTGCTACCGGGACAGGGGGCTATGGCTACACCTTC. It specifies CSAATGTGGYGYTF.

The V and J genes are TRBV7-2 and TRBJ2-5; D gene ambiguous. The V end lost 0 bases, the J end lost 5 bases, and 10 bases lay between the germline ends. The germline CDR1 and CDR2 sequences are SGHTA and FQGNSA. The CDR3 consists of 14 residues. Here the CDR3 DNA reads TGTGCCAGCAGCTTAGCTCCTCTTGGGGAGACCCAGTACTTC. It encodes CASSLAPLGETQYF.

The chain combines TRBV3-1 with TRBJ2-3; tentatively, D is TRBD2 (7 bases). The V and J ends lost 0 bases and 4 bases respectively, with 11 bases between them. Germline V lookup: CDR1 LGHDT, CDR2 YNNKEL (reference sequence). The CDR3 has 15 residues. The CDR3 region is CASSQDTGRADTQYF. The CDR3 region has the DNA TGTGCCAGCAGCCAAGACACAGGGAGGGCAGATACGCAGTATTTT.

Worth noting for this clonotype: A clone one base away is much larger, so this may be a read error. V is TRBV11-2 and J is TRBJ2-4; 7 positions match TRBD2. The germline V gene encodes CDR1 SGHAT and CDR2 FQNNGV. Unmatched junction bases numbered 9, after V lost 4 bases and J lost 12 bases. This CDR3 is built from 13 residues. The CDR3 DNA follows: TGTGCCAGCAGCTCGGCGGGAGCAACCGCTCAGTACTTC. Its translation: CASSSAGATAQYF.

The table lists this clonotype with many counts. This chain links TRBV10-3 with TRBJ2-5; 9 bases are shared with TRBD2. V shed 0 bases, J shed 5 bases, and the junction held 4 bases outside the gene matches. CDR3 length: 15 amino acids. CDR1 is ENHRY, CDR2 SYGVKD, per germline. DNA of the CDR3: TGTGCCATCAGTGAGTCGTTAGCGGGGGTTGAGACCCAGTACTTC. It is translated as CAISESLAGVETQYF.

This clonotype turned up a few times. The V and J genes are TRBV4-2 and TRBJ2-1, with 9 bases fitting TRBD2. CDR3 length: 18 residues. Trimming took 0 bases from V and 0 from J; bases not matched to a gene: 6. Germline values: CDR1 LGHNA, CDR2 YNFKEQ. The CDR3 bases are TGTGCCAGCAGCCAAGAACCACTAGCGGGTGCCTCCTACAATGAGCAGTTCTTC. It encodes CASSQEPLAGASYNEQFF.

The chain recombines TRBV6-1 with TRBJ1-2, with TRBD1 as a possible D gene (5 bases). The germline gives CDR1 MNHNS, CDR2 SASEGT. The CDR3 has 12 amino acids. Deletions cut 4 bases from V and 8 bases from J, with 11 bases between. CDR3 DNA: TGTGCCAGCAGTGTGTGGGGCCAGGGCTACACCTTC. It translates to CASSVWGQGYTF.